These 17 T cell receptor beta chains were all obtained from the same sample, sequenced in a study of molecular identifiers for immune sequencing clone quantification. TCRdb redid the calling of the PCR reads with MiXCR, one entry per CDR3 protein. The sample has hundreds of thousands of distinct CDR3 sequences; 25% are singletons. Material: naive CD8+ T cells from blood, with Jurkat cell RNA spiked in. The subset denotes: FACS-sorted CD8+CD4-CCR7+CD45RA+ naive T cells. The origin of the receptors is a human donor in good health. Some libraries in this study had Jurkat cell RNA spiked in.

Note on this clonotype: Possible read error: a much larger clone is one base away. This chain connects TRBV21-1 to TRBJ2-5; no check of the table's D call, TRBD1, against the DNA was made. TRBV21-1 is listed as a pseudogene. The CDR3 has 16 amino acids. The CDR3 spells CASSKGKGAPQETQYF. CDR3 in DNA: TGTGCCAGCAGCAAAGGGAAGGGAGCCCCCCAAGAGACCCAGTACTTC.

This clonotype was found a few times. This chain links TRBV9 with TRBJ2-7; D remains ambiguous. Germline assignment: CDR1 SGDLS and CDR2 YYNGEE. Between the trimmed V and J ends, which lost 3 bases and 3 bases, there was a span of 7 bases. This CDR3 comprises 12 residues. The CDR3 DNA is TGTGCCAGCAGCGGGTCCGACTACGAGCAGTACTTC. It yields the protein CASSGSDYEQYF.

This clonotype appeared a few times. V and J are TRBV25-1 and TRBJ2-1; D call uncertain. CDR1 and CDR2 (germline): MGHDK, SYGVNS. The CDR3 runs 15 residues. The V gene lost 1 base and the J gene lost 5 bases, with 12 bases spanning the gap. The CDR3 DNA reads as TGTGCCAGCAGTGAATTTGGCAGGAGCCACAATGAGCAGTTCTTC. This translates into CASSEFGRSHNEQFF.

This clonotype has at least ten counts. V is TRBV28 and J is TRBJ1-5, with TRBD1 as a possible D gene (5 bases). V gave up 6 bases and J gave up 0 bases, with 12 bases separating them. There are 15 residues in the CDR3. Germline CDR1 is MDHEN and CDR2 is SYDVKM. CDR3 sequence reads: CASSQTATSNQPQHF. The DNA of the CDR3 is TGTGCCAGCAGCCAGACAGCGACTAGCAATCAGCCCCAGCATTTT.

This clonotype showed up many times. The rearrangement uses TRBV10-2 and TRBJ2-7, with a tentative D call TRBD1 (5 bases). Between the trimmed V and J ends, which lost 7 bases and 3 bases, there was a span of 13 bases. The CDR3 spans 13 residues. Germline V gives CDR1 WSHSY, CDR2 SAAADI. The CDR3 loop is CASTSGPNYEQYF. The CDR3 nucleotides read TGCGCCAGCACTTCAGGGCCCAACTACGAGCAGTACTTC.

A note on this clonotype: A much larger clone differs from this one at a single base, so this may be a read error. The chain is built from TRBV15 and TRBJ2-7, with 7 bases identical to TRBD2. CDR3 length: 17 amino acids. CDR1 and CDR2 from the germline V gene are LNHNV and YYDKDF (reference sequence). With V trimmed by 1 base and J by 6 bases, 15 bases remained unmatched. The CDR3 region is CATSRVPFSGPWGEQYF. The CDR3 nucleotides read TGTGCCACCAGCAGAGTCCCTTTTAGCGGGCCTTGGGGCGAGCAGTACTTC.

This clonotype has only one observation. This chain connects TRBV12-5 to TRBJ2-1, with D uncertain. V was pared by 3 bases and J by 7 bases, with 13 bases between. This CDR3 is built from 14 residues. Looked up from germline, CDR1 is LGHNT and CDR2 is FRNRAP. The CDR3, as DNA: TGTGCTAGTGGTTTCGGCGTGGGCCCTAATGAGCAGTTCTTC. It yields the protein CASGFGVGPNEQFF.

There are many counts of this clonotype. The genes are TRBV9 and TRBJ2-5, with 7 bases lining up with TRBD2. Germline CDR1 SGDLS, CDR2 YYNGEE. The CDR3 is made up of 14 amino acids. Trimming removed 4 bases from V and 1 base from J; junction bases left unmatched: 4. CDR3 amino acids: CASSPGLPQETQYF. CDR3 sequence (DNA): TGTGCCAGCAGCCCGGGACTACCCCAAGAGACCCAGTACTTC.

Comments on this clonotype: This sequence may be a read error, since a much larger clone differs from it by one base. V gene TRBV15 combines with J gene TRBJ1-3; TRBD1 is a possible D gene (5 bases). Germline values: CDR1 LNHNV, CDR2 YYDKDF (reference sequence). The CDR3 extends over 15 amino acids. CDR3 protein: CATSRDGTSGNTLYF. The CDR3 DNA reads as TGTGCCACCAGCAGAGATGGGACCTCTGGAAACACCTTATATTTT. The full variable domain, completed using reference TRBV15 and TRBJ1-3, is DAMVIQNPRYQVTQFGKPVTLSCSQTLNHNVMYWYQQKSSQAPKLLFHYYDKDFNNEADTPDNFQSRRPNTSFCFLDIRSPGLGDTAMYLCATSRDGTSGNTLYFGEGSWLTVV.

This clonotype occurred a few times. The gene calls are TRBV5-1 and TRBJ1-1; TRBD1 matches 9 bases. V was pared by 4 bases and J by 4 bases, with 5 bases of the junction left unmatched. The CDR3 covers 14 residues. The germline CDR1 and CDR2 sequences are SGHRS and YFSETQ. The DNA for the CDR3 is TGCGCCAGCAGCACGGGACAGGGATTCACTGAAGCTTTCTTT. Translation: CASSTGQGFTEAFF.

CDR3 amino acids: CASSPQVRDYEQYF. The CDR3 DNA follows: TGTGCCAGCAGTCCCCAGGTGCGGGACTACGAGCAGTACTTC. This chain joins TRBV28 and TRBJ2-7; TRBD2 is a possible D gene (6 bases). V lost 5 bases, J lost 3 bases, and 14 bases lay in between. CDR3 size: 14 residues. Germline V gene lookup returns CDR1 MDHEN and CDR2 SYDVKM.

The chain is built from TRBV7-9 and TRBJ2-4, with a possible D match to TRBD1 (6 bases). The CDR3 covers 18 residues. Per germline, CDR1 SEHNR and CDR2 FQNEAQ (reference sequence). Trimming stripped 2 bases from V and 1 base from J, with 18 bases between. The CDR3 DNA is TGTGCCAGCAGCTTAAACAGGGAAGGGGTGTCGGCCAAAAACATTCAGTACTTC. Amino acid sequence: CASSLNREGVSAKNIQYF.

V gene TRBV20-1 combines with J gene TRBJ1-2, with D tentatively TRBD1 (5 bases). This CDR3 is 14 amino acids long. With 3 bases removed from V and 8 bases from J, the gap between germline ends came to 19 bases. Germline CDR1 DFQATT, CDR2 SNEGSKA (reference sequence). This chain's CDR3 is CSARPQGFILGYTF. DNA for the CDR3: TGCAGTGCTAGGCCCCAGGGCTTCATCCTGGGCTACACCTTC.

The rearrangement uses TRBV5-4 and TRBJ2-7; possible D gene TRBD1, 6 bases. Trimming cost V 1 base and J 2 bases, with 13 bases left between them. The CDR3 is 15 amino acids. The germline V gene encodes CDR1 SGHNT and CDR2 YYREEE (reference sequence). CDR3 DNA: TGTGCCAGCAGCTTGCGACAGGAACCCACCTACGAGCAGTACTTC. This encodes CASSLRQEPTYEQYF. Combining the CDR3 with reference TRBV5-4 and TRBJ2-7 gives the whole variable domain ETGVTQSPTHLIKTRGQQVTLRCSSQSGHNTVSWYQQALGQGPQFIFQYYREEENGRGNFPPRFSGLQFPNYSSELNVNALELDDSALYLCASSLRQEPTYEQYFGPGTRLTVT.

J is TRBJ1-5 and V is TRBV4-3; 8 bases are a match to TRBD1. The germline gives CDR1 LGHNA, CDR2 YSLEER. The trim removed 0 bases at V and 5 bases at J, leaving 6 bases unmatched. This CDR3 is built from 16 residues. The CDR3 nucleotides are TGCGCCAGCAGCCAAGATAGCACAGGGGGTGATCAGCCCCAGCATTTT. Amino acid sequence: CASSQDSTGGDQPQHF.

Many counts were recorded for this clonotype. V is TRBV7-6 and J is TRBJ1-4; D gene uncertain. V lost 0 bases, J lost 0 bases, and 8 bases lay in between. The V gene's germline CDR1 is SGHVS and CDR2 FNYEAQ. This CDR3 has 16 residues. CDR3 in amino acids: CASSLARTATNEKLFF. The CDR3 DNA sequence: TGTGCCAGCAGCTTAGCCCGGACGGCAACTAATGAAAAACTGTTTTTT.

This clonotype was counted ten times or more. CDR3 sequence (DNA): TGTGCCAGCAGCAAAGGGGACGGTAGCAATCAGCCCCAGCATTTT. Amino acids: CASSKGDGSNQPQHF. The rearrangement links TRBV21-1 to TRBJ1-5; the D call in the table, TRBD1, was not verified against the DNA. TRBV21-1 is shown as a pseudogene. The length of the CDR3 is 15 residues.